The entry below describes one TCR beta chain. Profiling relied on immunoSEQ multiplex PCR, and the TCRdb table lists in-frame clones only, not all of them. The sample holds around 300,000 clones; approximately 85% are singletons and the top ten take roughly 7%. This sample is part of a study of blood T cell repertoires in COVID-19. Unmatched junction bases numbered 9, after V lost 1 base and J lost 3 bases. The CDR3 has 16 residues. CDR1 and CDR2 from the germline V gene are SGHVS and FQNEAQ. The chain has TRBV7-8 and TRBJ2-7, with 7 bases identical to TRBD1. The sample consisted of peripheral blood. The sequence was obtained from a human donor in a cohort sampled during active COVID-19. The CDR3 DNA sequence: TGTGCCAGCAGCTTAGGGGTCGGGACAGCGATCTACGAGCAGTACTTC. Translated, it gives CASSLGVGTAIYEQYF.